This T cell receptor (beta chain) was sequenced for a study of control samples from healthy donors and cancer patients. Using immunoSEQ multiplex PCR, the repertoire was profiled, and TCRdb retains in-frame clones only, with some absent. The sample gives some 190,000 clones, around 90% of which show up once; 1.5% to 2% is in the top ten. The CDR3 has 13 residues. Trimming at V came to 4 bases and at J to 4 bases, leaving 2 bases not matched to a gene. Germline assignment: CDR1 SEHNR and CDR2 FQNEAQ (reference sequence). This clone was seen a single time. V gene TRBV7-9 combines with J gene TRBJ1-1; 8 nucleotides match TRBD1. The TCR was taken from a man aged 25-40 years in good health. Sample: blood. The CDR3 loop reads CASSYDRGTEAFF. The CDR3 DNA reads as TGTGCCAGCAGCTACGACAGGGGCACTGAAGCTTTCTTT.